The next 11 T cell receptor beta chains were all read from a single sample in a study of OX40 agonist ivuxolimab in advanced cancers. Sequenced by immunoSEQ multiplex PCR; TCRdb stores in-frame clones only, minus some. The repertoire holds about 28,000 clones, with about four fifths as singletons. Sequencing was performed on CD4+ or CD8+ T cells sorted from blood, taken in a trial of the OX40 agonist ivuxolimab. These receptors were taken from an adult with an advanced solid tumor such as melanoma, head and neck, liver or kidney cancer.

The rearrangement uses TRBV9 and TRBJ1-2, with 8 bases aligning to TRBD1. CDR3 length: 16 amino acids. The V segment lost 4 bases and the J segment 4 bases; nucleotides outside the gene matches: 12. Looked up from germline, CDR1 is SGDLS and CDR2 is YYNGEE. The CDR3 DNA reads TGTGCCAGCAGCACCTTCTTGACAGGGGTTCGCTATGGCTACACCTTC. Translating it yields CASSTFLTGVRYGYTF. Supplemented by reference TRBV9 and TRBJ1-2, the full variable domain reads DSGVTQTPKHLITATGQRVTLRCSPRSGDLSVYWYQQSLDQGLQFLIQYYNGEERAKGNILERFSAQQFPDLHSELNLSSLELGDSALYFCASSTFLTGVRYGYTFGSGTRLTVV.

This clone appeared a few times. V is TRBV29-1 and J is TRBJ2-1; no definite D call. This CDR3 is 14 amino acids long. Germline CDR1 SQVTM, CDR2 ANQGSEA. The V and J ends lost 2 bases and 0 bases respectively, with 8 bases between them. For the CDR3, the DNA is TGCAGCGTTGAACCCTCGAGCTCCTACAATGAGCAGTTCTTC. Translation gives CSVEPSSSYNEQFF.

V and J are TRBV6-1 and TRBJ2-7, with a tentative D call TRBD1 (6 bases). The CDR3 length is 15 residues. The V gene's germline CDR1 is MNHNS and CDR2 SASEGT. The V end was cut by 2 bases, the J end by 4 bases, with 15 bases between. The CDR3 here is CASSELTGYKYEQYF. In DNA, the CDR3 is TGTGCCAGCAGTGAACTTACAGGGTATAAGTACGAGCAGTACTTC.

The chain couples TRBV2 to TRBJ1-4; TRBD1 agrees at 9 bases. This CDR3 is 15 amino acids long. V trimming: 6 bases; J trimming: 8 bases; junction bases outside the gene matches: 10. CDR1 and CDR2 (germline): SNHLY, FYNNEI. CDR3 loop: CASRREQGAGEKLFF. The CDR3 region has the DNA TGTGCCAGCAGAAGGGAACAGGGGGCAGGGGAAAAACTGTTTTTT.

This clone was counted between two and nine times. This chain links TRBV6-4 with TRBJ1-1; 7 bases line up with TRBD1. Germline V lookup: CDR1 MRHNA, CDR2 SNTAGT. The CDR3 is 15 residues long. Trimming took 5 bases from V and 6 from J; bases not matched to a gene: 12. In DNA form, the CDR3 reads TGTGCCAGCAGTTTACAGCCAGGGGGGATCCCTGAAGCTTTCTTT. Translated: CASSLQPGGIPEAFF.

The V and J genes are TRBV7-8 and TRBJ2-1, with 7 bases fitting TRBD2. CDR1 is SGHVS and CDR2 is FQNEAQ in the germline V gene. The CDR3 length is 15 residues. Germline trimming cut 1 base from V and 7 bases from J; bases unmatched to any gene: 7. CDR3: CASSLEGGPMNEQFF. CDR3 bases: TGTGCCAGCAGCTTAGAGGGAGGGCCTATGAATGAGCAGTTCTTC.

The chain's CDR3 is CAISGKAVETQYF. In nucleotides, the CDR3 is TGTGCCATCAGTGGGAAGGCGGTAGAGACCCAGTACTTC. The V call is TRBV10-3, the J call TRBJ2-5; D is uncertain. Trimming took off 4 bases at V and 4 bases at J, with 10 bases between the two ends. This CDR3 comprises 13 residues. Per the germline V gene, CDR1 is ENHRY and CDR2 is SYGVKD.

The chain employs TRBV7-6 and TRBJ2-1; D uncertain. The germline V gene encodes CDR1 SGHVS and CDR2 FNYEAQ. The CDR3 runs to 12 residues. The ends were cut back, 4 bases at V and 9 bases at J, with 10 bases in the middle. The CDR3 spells CASSSPSGEQFF. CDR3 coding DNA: TGTGCCAGCAGCTCGCCGTCCGGTGAGCAGTTCTTC.

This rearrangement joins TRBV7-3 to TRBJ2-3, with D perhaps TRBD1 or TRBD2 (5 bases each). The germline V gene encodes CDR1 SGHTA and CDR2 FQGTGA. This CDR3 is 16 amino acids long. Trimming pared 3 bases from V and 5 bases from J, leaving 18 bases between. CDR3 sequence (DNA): TGTGCCAGCAGCTTGATTGGGACCCACTACGGAGATACGCAGTATTTT. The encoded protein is CASSLIGTHYGDTQYF.

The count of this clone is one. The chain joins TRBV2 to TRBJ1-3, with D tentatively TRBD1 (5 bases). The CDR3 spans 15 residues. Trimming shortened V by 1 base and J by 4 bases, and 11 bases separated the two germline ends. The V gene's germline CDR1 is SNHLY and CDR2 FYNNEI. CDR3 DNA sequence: TGTGCCAGCAGTGAAGTGCCAGGGTGGGGAAACACCATATATTTT. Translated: CASSEVPGWGNTIYF.

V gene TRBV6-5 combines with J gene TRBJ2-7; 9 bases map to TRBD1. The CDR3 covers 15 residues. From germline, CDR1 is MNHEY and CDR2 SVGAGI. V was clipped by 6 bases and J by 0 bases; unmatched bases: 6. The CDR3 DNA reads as TGTGCCAGCAGCCGGGGACAGGGTCCCTCCTACGAGCAGTACTTC. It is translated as CASSRGQGPSYEQYF.